Given below is one T cell receptor (beta chain) in context. The sample comes from a study of control samples from healthy donors and cancer patients. Trimming removed 0 bases at V and 8 bases at J, with 14 bases between. In germline, CDR1 is LGHNA, CDR2 YSLEER. This CDR3 has 15 amino acids. The data were produced by immunoSEQ multiplex PCR, yet TCRdb's version contains in-frame clones alone and is incomplete. The profile shows 40,000 to 60,000 clones, 70% to 90% of them singletons. The sequence came from a woman between 50 and 59 years old with lung cancer. The chain has TRBV4-3 and TRBJ2-1; D is uncertain. Sample: PBMCs. The CDR3 loop reads CASSQDLLVSDEQFF. As DNA, the CDR3 is TGCGCCAGCAGCCAAGATTTGTTGGTTTCTGATGAGCAGTTCTTC.